Listed here is a single TCR beta chain. In TCRdb, the 5' RACE reads were re-called with MiXCR into one record per CDR3 protein. Here the sample spans 400,000 to 500,000 distinct CDR3 sequences, 13% to 15% being singletons. The data are from a study of identical twins. Per germline, CDR1 MNHEY and CDR2 SVGEGT. CDR3 length: 15 residues. V gave up 5 bases and J gave up 4 bases; unmatched junction bases: 7. The data also belong to a second study, concerning yellow fever vaccine responses in identical twins.

The genes are TRBV6-2 or TRBV6-3 and TRBJ1-5; 8 bases line up with TRBD1. Sequencing was done on a sample of CD4+ T cells sorted from blood. The clonotype was recovered from a woman aged 18 to 35 in good health. The CDR3 region has the DNA TGTGCCAGCAGTGCCGGGGGGACAGGTAATCAGCCCCAGCATTTT. Its translation: CASSAGGTGNQPQHF.